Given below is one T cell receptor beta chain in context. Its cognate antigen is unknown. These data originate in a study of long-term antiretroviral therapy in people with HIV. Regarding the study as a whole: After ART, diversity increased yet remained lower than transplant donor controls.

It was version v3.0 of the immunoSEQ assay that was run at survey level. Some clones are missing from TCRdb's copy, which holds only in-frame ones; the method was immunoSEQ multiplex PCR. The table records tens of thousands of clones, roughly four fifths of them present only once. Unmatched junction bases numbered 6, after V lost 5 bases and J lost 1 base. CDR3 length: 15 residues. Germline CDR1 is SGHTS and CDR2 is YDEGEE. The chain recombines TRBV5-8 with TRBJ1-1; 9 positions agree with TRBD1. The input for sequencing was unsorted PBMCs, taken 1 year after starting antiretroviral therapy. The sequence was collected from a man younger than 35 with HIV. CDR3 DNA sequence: TGTGCCAGCAGGGATCCGGGACAGGGGAACACTGAAGCTTTCTTT. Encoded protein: CASRDPGQGNTEAFF.